This section outlines one T cell receptor beta chain sequence together with its context. This entry comes from a study of shared T cell receptors in the human thymus. Germline loops: CDR1 MDHEN, CDR2 SYDVKM. V lost 6 bases and J lost 4; bases outside the gene matches: 5. This CDR3 has 13 amino acids. Assay used: immunoSEQ multiplex PCR; TCRdb lists only in-frame clones, some missing. The table records approximately 580,000 clones, approximately 80% of them present only once. The same sample was also studied in work on human thymus T cells. From that study: Healthy Finnish infants having corrective surgery for congenital heart defects served as donors. Resections obtained during corrective heart surgery supplied the thymus tissue. Within thymic and blood repertoires, V and J gene usage appeared to be biased.

The specimen was thymocytes. The sequence was obtained from a boy less than two years old with a congenital heart defect. V is TRBV28 and J is TRBJ1-2; TRBD1 aligns across 7 bases. The CDR3 region has the DNA TGTGCCAGCAGCGGGACAGTCGGCTATGGCTACACCTTC. Its protein product is CASSGTVGYGYTF.